This is a list of T cell receptor beta chains from one sample in a study of graft-versus-host responses after intestinal transplantation. Method: immunoSEQ multiplex PCR; TCRdb's copy keeps in-frame clones and lacks some. The profile covers tens of thousands of clones, with 90% to 95% appearing a single time and 0.1% taken by the ten largest. No antigen is known for these receptors. Sequencing used unstimulated CD4+ T cells sorted from spleen or lymph node cells, obtained before intestinal transplant. Receptors were obtained from a human donor who received an intestinal transplant. Each CDR3 is given with its conserved first and last residue. D genes are given only for firm matches. Rows give clone size only sometimes, using once, few, many, or a class for an expanded clone.

j_call: TRBJ2-7
d_call: TRBD1
clone_size: -
v_call: TRBV27
cdr3_aa: CASRQPGQGYEQYF
cdr3_nt: TGTGCCAGCAGACAACCGGGACAGGGCTACGAGCAGTACTTC

j_call: TRBJ1-6
d_call: -
clone_size: -
v_call: TRBV19
cdr3_aa: CASSIGAGVLSPLHF
cdr3_nt: TGTGCCAGTAGTATAGGGGCAGGGGTTCTTTCACCCCTCCACTTT

j_call: TRBJ2-7
d_call: TRBD1
clone_size: -
v_call: TRBV7-9
cdr3_aa: CASSSSRDRSSYEQYF
cdr3_nt: TGTGCCAGCAGCTCCAGCCGGGACAGGAGCTCCTACGAGCAGTACTTC

j_call: TRBJ1-2
d_call: -
clone_size: -
v_call: TRBV5-6
cdr3_aa: CASSSPQVFYGYTF
cdr3_nt: TGTGCCAGCAGCTCCCCCCAGGTTTTCTATGGCTACACCTTC

j_call: TRBJ1-2
d_call: -
clone_size: -
v_call: TRBV11-2
cdr3_aa: CASSRRYGYTF
cdr3_nt: TGTGCCAGCAGCCGTCGTTATGGCTACACCTTC

j_call: TRBJ2-7
d_call: TRBD1
clone_size: -
v_call: TRBV7-2
cdr3_aa: CASSLWGQGAASYEQYF
cdr3_nt: TGTGCCAGCAGCTTATGGGGACAGGGGGCCGCCTCCTACGAGCAGTACTTC

j_call: TRBJ1-5
d_call: -
clone_size: -
v_call: TRBV4-3
cdr3_aa: CASAPGLLNQPQHF
cdr3_nt: TGCGCCAGCGCCCCGGGTCTCCTCAATCAGCCCCAGCATTTT

j_call: TRBJ2-2
d_call: TRBD2
clone_size: -
v_call: TRBV10-2
cdr3_aa: CASSESRGGAVGELFF
cdr3_nt: TGCGCCAGCAGTGAGTCTCGCGGGGGGGCCGTCGGGGAGCTGTTTTTT

j_call: TRBJ2-3
d_call: TRBD1
clone_size: -
v_call: TRBV13
cdr3_aa: CASSLGGQGAADTQYF
cdr3_nt: TGTGCCAGCAGCTTAGGCGGACAGGGTGCAGCAGATACGCAGTATTTT

j_call: TRBJ2-7
d_call: TRBD2
clone_size: -
v_call: TRBV5-1
cdr3_aa: CASSLDGGGYEQYF
cdr3_nt: TGCGCCAGCAGCTTGGACGGCGGGGGCTACGAGCAGTACTTC

j_call: TRBJ2-5
d_call: TRBD1
clone_size: -
v_call: TRBV6-4
cdr3_aa: CASPGQGKETQYF
cdr3_nt: TGTGCCAGTCCGGGACAGGGAAAAGAGACCCAGTACTTC

j_call: TRBJ1-2
d_call: TRBD1
clone_size: -
v_call: TRBV7-6
cdr3_aa: CASSYGSGGVYGYTF
cdr3_nt: TGTGCCAGCAGCTACGGTTCAGGGGGCGTATATGGCTACACCTTC

j_call: TRBJ2-7
d_call: -
clone_size: -
v_call: TRBV2
cdr3_aa: CASSERGRTYEQYF
cdr3_nt: TGTGCCAGCAGTGAAAGGGGCCGTACCTACGAGCAGTACTTC

j_call: TRBJ2-5
d_call: TRBD2
clone_size: -
v_call: TRBV9
cdr3_aa: CASSPGLGPMEETQYF
cdr3_nt: TGTGCCAGCAGCCCGGGACTAGGGCCGATGGAAGAGACCCAGTACTTC

j_call: TRBJ2-2
d_call: -
clone_size: once
v_call: TRBV7-9
cdr3_aa: CASSLGDRFANTGELFF
cdr3_nt: TGTGCCAGCAGCTTGGGAGACAGGTTCGCGAACACCGGGGAGCTGTTTTTT

j_call: TRBJ1-2
d_call: -
clone_size: -
v_call: TRBV6-5
cdr3_aa: CASRTTSNYGYTF
cdr3_nt: TGTGCCAGCAGGACAACTTCTAACTATGGCTACACCTTC

j_call: TRBJ2-5
d_call: -
clone_size: -
v_call: TRBV19
cdr3_aa: CASSIRLDRLETQYF
cdr3_nt: TGTGCCAGTAGTATCCGACTAGATCGCCTAGAGACCCAGTACTTC

j_call: TRBJ2-5
d_call: -
clone_size: -
v_call: TRBV7-2
cdr3_aa: CASSSEETQYF
cdr3_nt: TGTGCCAGCAGCTCGGAAGAGACCCAGTACTTC